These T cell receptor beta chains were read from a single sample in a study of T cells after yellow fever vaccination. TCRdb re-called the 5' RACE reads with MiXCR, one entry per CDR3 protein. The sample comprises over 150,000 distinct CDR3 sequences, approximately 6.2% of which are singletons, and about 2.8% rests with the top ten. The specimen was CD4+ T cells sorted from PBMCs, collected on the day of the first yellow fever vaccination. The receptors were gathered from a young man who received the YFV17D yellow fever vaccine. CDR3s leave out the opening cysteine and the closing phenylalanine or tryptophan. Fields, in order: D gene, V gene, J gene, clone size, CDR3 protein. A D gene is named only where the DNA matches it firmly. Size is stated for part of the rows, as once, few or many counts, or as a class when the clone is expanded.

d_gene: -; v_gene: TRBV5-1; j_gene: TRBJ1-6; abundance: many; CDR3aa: ASSLGASYNSPLH
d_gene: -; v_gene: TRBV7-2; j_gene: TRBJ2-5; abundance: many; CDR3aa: ASSQDSLETQY
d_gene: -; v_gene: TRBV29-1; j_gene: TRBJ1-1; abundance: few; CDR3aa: SVARRVANTEAF
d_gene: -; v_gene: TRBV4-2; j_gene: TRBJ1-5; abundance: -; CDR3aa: ASSQDNNRRYSNQPQH
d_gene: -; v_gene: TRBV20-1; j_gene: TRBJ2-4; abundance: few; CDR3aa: SANPVGQRY
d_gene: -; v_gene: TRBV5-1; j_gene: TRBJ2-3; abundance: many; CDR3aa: ASSPGGGFTDTQY
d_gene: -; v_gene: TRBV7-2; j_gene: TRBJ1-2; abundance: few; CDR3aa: ASSQGPDAYGYT
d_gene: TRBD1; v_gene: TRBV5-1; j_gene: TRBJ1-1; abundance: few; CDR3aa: ASSRDSDQAF
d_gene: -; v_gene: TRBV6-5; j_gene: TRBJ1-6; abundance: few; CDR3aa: ASSYSTLKANKGNSPLH
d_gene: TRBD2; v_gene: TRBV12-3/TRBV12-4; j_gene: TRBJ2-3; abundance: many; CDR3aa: ASTKLATSTDTQY
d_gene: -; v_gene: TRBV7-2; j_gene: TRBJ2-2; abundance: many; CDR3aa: ASSLIRGSGELF
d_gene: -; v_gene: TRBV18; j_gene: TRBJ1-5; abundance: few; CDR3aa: ASSPSFNQPQH
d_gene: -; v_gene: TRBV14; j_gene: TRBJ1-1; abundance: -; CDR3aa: ASSLSARRQHNTEAF
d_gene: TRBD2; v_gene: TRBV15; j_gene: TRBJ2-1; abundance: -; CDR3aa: ATSHGLAGYNEQF
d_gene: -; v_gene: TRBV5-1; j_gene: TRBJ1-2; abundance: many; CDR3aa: ASSLVAGNYGYT
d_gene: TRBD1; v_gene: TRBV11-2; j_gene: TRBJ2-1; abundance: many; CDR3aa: ASSLTGGHEQF
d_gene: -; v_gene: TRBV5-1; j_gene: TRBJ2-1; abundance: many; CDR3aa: ASSLLGLITYNEQF
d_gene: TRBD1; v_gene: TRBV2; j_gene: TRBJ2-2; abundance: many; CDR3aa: ARGQGSTGELF
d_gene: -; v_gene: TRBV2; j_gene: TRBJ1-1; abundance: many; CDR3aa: ASTRTANTEAF
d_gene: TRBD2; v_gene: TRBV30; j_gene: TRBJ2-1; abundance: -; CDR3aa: AWSVSVAGSSYNEQF
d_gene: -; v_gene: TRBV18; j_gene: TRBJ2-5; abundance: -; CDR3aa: ASSRQRGRGIQETQY
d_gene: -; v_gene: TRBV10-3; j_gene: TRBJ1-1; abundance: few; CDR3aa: AISGFTEAF
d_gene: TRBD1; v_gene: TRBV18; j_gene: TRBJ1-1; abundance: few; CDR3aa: ASSPSDRAAF
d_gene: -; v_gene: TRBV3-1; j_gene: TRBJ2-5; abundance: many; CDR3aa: ASSYPSPETQY
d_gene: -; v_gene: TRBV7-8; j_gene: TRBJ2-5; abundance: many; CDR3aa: ASRQARFRETQY
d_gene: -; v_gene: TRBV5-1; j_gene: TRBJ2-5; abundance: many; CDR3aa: ASRPGYRQETQY
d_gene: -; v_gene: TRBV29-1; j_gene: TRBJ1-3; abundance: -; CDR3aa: SVRRDPSGNTIY
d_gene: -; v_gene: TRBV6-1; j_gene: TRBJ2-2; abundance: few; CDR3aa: ASSLSRAGDTGELF
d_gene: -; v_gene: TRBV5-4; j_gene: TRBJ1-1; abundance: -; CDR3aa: ASSSTFTGNTEAF
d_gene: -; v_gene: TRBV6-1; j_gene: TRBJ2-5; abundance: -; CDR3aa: ASGGRGQETQY
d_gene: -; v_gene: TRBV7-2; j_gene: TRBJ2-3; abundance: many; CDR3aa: ASSPGWGSAADTQY
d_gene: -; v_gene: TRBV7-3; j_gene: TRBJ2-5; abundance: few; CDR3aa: ASSSYVLGETQY
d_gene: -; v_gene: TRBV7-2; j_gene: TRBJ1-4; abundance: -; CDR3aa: ASSLYGTRNEKLF
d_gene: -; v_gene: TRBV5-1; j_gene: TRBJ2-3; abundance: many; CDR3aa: ASSGSWGTDTQY
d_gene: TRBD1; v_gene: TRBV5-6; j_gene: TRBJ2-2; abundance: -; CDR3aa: ASSNPGQGSTGELF
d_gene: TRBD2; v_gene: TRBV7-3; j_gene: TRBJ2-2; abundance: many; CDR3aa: ASSRTRNTGELF
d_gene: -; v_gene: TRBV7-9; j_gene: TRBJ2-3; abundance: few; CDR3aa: ASSLPQIFSTDTQY
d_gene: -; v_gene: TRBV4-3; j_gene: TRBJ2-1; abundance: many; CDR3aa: ASSPQGSGHKYNEQF
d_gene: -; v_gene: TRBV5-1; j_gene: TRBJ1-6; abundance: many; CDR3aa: ASSAVDANSPLH
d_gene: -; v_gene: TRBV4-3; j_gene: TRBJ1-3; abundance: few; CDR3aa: ASSPSLYREYSGNTIY
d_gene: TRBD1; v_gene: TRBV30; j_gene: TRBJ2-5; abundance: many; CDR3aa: AWSWTGADETQY
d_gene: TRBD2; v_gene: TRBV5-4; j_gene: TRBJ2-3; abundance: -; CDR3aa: ASATTSGETTDTQY
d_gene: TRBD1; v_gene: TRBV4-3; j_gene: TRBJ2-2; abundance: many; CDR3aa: ASSLFPGQGTGELF
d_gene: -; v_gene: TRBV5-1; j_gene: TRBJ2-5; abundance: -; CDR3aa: ASSFPQETQY
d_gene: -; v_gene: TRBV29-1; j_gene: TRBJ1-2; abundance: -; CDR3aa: SVPRRLGYDGYT
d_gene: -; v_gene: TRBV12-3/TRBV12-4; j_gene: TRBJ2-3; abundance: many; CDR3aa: ASSRRGPGGGYTQY
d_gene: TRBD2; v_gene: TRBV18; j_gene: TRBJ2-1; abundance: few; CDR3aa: ASSPPGLVGGEQF
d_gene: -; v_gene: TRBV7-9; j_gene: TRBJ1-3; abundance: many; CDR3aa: ASSLQRFGGDTIY
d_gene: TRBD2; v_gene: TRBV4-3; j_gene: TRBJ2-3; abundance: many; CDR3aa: ASSLTSGPQDTQY
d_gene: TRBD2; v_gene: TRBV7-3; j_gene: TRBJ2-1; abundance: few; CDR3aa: ASSYSRGEDEQF